The sequence of this T cell receptor (beta chain) was determined in a study of control samples from healthy donors and cancer patients. Method: immunoSEQ multiplex PCR; TCRdb's copy keeps in-frame clones and lacks some. This repertoire shows about 130,000 clones, over 80% found once; its top ten account for about 2.2%. This CDR3 is built from 14 residues. V was trimmed by 5 bases and J by 5 bases, leaving 13 bases between them. Germline CDR1 SGHNT, CDR2 YENEEA. The V call is TRBV11-3, the J call TRBJ2-1; the D is unclear. This receptor was identified in a woman between 45 and 60 years old in good health. Sequencing was performed on blood. The CDR3 DNA is TGTGCCAGCAGCGTCCTGGGCGTAGACAATGAGCAGTTCTTC. Protein product: CASSVLGVDNEQFF.